A single sample gave rise to the 13 T cell receptor beta chains below, sequenced in a study of T cell responses to AZD1222 COVID-19 vaccine. The method was immunoSEQ multiplex PCR; TCRdb's version includes in-frame clones alone and lacks a portion of them. Of roughly 53,000 clones listed, 75% to 90% are singletons. The source was peripheral blood, collected on day 0 of MenACWY control vaccination. The source is an adult in good health.

The chain recombines TRBV30 with TRBJ1-2; the D is unclear. Trimming pared 0 bases from V and 4 bases from J, leaving 6 bases between. CDR1 is GTSNPN and CDR2 is SVGIG in the germline V gene (reference sequence). CDR3 length equals 12 residues. For the CDR3, the DNA is TGTGCCTGGAGTGTCGTCAGCTATGGCTACACCTTC. Its translation: CAWSVVSYGYTF.

The chain is built from TRBV7-9 and TRBJ1-6; 8 nucleotides line up with TRBD1. V lost 1 base and J lost 7; bases outside the gene matches: 6. This CDR3 is 16 amino acids long. Per germline, CDR1 SEHNR and CDR2 FQNEAQ (reference sequence). The CDR3 bases are TGTGCCAGCAGCTTAGAAGGAAACAGGGGGAATTCACCCCTCCACTTT. This translates into CASSLEGNRGNSPLHF.

V usage is TRBV14 and J usage is TRBJ2-5; D call uncertain. Germline loops: CDR1 SGHDN, CDR2 FVKESK. The CDR3 covers 12 residues. Trimming removed 3 bases at V and 7 bases at J, with 9 bases between. The CDR3 is CASSHLRRTQYF. The CDR3 coding sequence is TGTGCCAGCAGCCATCTCCGAAGGACCCAGTACTTC.

The CDR3 DNA sequence: TGTGCCAGCAGCCCAACGGACAGGGGAGAGACCCAGTACTTC. Translating it yields CASSPTDRGETQYF. The chain combines TRBV7-2 with TRBJ2-5; 9 nucleotides match TRBD1. The CDR3 runs 14 residues. The V gene's germline CDR1 is SGHTA and CDR2 FQGNSA. Trimming at V came to 5 bases and at J to 4 bases, leaving 5 bases not matched to a gene.

The V and J genes are TRBV5-1 and TRBJ1-1, with a tentative D call TRBD1 (5 bases). Trimming pared 0 bases from V and 0 bases from J, leaving 9 bases between. The CDR3 has 15 amino acids. Germline V CDR1 and CDR2: SGHRS, YFSETQ. This CDR3 reads CASSLVGHLNTEAFF. As DNA, the CDR3 is TGCGCCAGCAGCTTGGTTGGACACTTGAACACTGAAGCTTTCTTT.

The chain employs TRBV27 and TRBJ1-4; 9 bases agree with TRBD1. The CDR3 runs 15 residues. The V and J ends lost 0 bases and 8 bases, in that order; junction bases with no gene match: 4. Germline V gene lookup returns CDR1 MNHEY and CDR2 SMNVEV (reference sequence). The CDR3 DNA follows: TGTGCCAGCAGTTTATCCGGGACAGGGCTCGAAAAACTGTTTTTT. Protein product: CASSLSGTGLEKLFF.

The chain links TRBV15 to TRBJ1-1; TRBD1 matches 8 bases. V lost 3 bases, J lost 5 bases, and 11 bases stayed unmatched. The CDR3 runs to 16 residues. Germline V gene sequence: CDR1 LNHNV, CDR2 YYDKDF (reference sequence). This chain's CDR3 is CATSSVGQGLGTEAFF. Here the CDR3 DNA reads TGTGCCACCAGCAGCGTCGGACAGGGCCTGGGAACTGAAGCTTTCTTT.

The rearrangement uses TRBV5-5 and TRBJ2-7, with D possibly being TRBD1 (5 bases). V lost 3 bases to trimming and J lost 2 bases, with 18 bases between them. From germline, CDR1 is SGHKS and CDR2 YYEKEE (reference sequence). The CDR3 covers 16 residues. The CDR3 DNA sequence: TGTGCCAGCAGCTCCTACGGGTATGACAGTCCCTACGAGCAGTACTTC. This translates into CASSSYGYDSPYEQYF.

The rearrangement uses TRBV27 and TRBJ1-1; perhaps TRBD1 as D (6 bases). The CDR3 has 15 amino acids. In germline, CDR1 is MNHEY, CDR2 SMNVEV (reference sequence). Deletions cut 7 bases from V and 4 bases from J, with 19 bases between. Here the CDR3 reads CASKSLQGLGTEAFF. The CDR3 nucleotides are TGTGCCAGCAAGTCTCTACAGGGTTTGGGCACTGAAGCTTTCTTT.

The J gene is TRBJ2-7, the V gene TRBV19; possibly TRBD1 or TRBD2 for D (6 bases each). This CDR3 is built from 16 residues. Deletions cut 3 bases from V and 2 bases from J, with 17 bases between. Germline V gene data show CDR1 as LNHDA and CDR2 as SQIVND (reference sequence). CDR3 in DNA: TGTGCCAGTAGTATCGGGGGCGGAAGGGTACCCTACGAGCAGTACTTC. Translated, it gives CASSIGGGRVPYEQYF.

The genes are TRBV5-1 and TRBJ1-2, with D maybe TRBD1 (5 bases). V was pared by 4 bases and J by 2 bases, with 15 bases between. The CDR3 spans 15 residues. The V gene's germline CDR1 is SGHRS and CDR2 YFSETQ. The CDR3 region is CASSKAGTENYGYTF. CDR3 sequence (DNA): TGCGCCAGCAGCAAGGCCGGGACGGAGAACTATGGCTACACCTTC.

The V and J genes are TRBV28 and TRBJ1-2; D is perhaps TRBD1 (5 bases). Between the trimmed V and J ends, which lost 6 bases and 8 bases, there was a span of 10 bases. This CDR3 spans 11 amino acids. The germline CDR1 and CDR2 sequences are MDHEN and SYDVKM. Here the CDR3 DNA reads TGTGCCAGCAGCCCAGGGTTGGGCTACACCTTC. Translation gives CASSPGLGYTF.

J is TRBJ1-1 and V is TRBV29-1, with D unresolved. Germline V CDR1 and CDR2: SQVTM, ANQGSEA. The CDR3 is 12 residues long. Trimming took off 3 bases at V and 1 base at J, with 6 bases between the two ends. CDR3 amino acids: CSVDKGNTEAFF. In DNA form, the CDR3 reads TGCAGCGTTGATAAGGGGAACACTGAAGCTTTCTTT.